This TCR beta chain came from a study of PD-1 blockade in classical Hodgkin lymphoma. Study outcomes and limitations: Newly diagnosed patients were reported to start with lower TCR diversity than healthy donors.

Sequencing was performed with immunoSEQ multiplex PCR; in TCRdb, only in-frame clones are kept and a portion is missing. This sample carries roughly 70,000 clones, over 90% of them seen once, and the ten largest clones take about 2.8%. The germline V gene encodes CDR1 MDHEN and CDR2 SYDVKM. The CDR3 is made up of 15 amino acids. Deletions cut 5 bases from V and 5 bases from J, with 16 bases between. Time point of the sample: newly diagnosed, previously untreated cHL patient sample. Newly diagnosed, untreated classical Hodgkin lymphoma PBMCs provided comparison. Regarding this clone: What it binds is not known.

The source is a human donor with classical Hodgkin lymphoma. The source material was peripheral blood mononuclear cells (PBMCs). This sequence joins TRBV28 and TRBJ1-5, with D perhaps matching TRBD1 (6 bases). This CDR3 is CASSVQGADDQPQHF. The CDR3 DNA is TGTGCCAGCAGTGTACAGGGTGCTGATGATCAGCCCCAGCATTTT. The whole variable domain, filled in from reference TRBV28 and TRBJ1-5, reads DVKVTQSSRYLVKRTGEKVFLECVQDMDHENMFWYRQDPGLGLRLIYFSYDVKMKEKGDIPEGYSVSREKKERFSLILESASTNQTSMYLCASSVQGADDQPQHFGDGTRLSIL.